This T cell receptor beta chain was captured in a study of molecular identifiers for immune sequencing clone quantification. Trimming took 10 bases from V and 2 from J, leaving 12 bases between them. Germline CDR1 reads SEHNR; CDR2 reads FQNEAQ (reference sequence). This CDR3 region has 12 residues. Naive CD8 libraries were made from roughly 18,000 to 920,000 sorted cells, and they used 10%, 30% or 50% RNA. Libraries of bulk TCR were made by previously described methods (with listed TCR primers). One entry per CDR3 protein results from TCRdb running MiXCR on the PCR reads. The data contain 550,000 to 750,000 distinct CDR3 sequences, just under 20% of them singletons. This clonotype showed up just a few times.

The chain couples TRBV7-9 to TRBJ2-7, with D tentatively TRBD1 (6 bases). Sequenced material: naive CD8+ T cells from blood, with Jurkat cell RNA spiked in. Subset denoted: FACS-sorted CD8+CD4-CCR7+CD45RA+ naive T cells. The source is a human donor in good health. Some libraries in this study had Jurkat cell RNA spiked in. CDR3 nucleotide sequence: TGTGCCAACGCCAGGGGCGCCTACGAGCAGTACTTC. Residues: CANARGAYEQYF.